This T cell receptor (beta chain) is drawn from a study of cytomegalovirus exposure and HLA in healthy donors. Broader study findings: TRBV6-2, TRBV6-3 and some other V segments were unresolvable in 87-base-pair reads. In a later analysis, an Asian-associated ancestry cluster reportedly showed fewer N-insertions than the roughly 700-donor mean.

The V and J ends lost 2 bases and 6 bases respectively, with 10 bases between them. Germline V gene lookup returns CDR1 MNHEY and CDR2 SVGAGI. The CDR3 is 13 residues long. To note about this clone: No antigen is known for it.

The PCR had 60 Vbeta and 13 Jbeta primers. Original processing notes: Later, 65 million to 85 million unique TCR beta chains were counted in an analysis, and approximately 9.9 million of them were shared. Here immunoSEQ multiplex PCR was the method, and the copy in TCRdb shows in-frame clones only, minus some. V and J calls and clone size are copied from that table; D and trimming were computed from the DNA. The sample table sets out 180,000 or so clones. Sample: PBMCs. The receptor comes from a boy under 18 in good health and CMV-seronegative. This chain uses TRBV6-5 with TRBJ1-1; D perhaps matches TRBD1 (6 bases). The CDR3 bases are TGTGCCAGCAGTTACCAGGACAGATCTGAAGCTTTCTTT. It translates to CASSYQDRSEAFF.